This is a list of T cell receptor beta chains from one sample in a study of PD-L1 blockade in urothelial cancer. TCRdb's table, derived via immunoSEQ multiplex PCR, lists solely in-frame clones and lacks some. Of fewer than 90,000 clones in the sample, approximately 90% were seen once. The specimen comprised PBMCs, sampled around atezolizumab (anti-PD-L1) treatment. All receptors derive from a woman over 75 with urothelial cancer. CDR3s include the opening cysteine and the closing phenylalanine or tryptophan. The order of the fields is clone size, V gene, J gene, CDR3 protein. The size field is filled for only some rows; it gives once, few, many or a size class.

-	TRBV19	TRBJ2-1	CASRLAGGEQFF
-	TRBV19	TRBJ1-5	CASSIDVSRGVLGAQHF
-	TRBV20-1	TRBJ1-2	CSARQGGYTF
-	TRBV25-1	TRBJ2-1	CASKSGSMDEQFF
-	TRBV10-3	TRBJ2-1	CAISGRLAKDNEQFF
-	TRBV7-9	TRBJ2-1	CASSVQPVAAEQFF
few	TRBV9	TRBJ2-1	CASSPGLAGAPEQFF
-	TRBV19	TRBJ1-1	CASSLGQGRTEAFF
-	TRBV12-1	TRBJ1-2	CASSFGKSYGYTF
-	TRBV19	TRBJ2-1	CASSTRRTSGSEQFF
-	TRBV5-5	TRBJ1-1	CASSLQGDTEAFF
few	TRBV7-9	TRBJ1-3	CASSSPIIDRDNGF
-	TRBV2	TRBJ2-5	CASSVRLTSGSLETQYF
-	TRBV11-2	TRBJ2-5	CASSLDSGGSETQYF
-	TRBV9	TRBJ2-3	CASSVEEGRSTDTQYF
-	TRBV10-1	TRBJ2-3	CASSEGGRADTQYF
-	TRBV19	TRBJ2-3	CASSIRSGRTSGPSTDTQYF
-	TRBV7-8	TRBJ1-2	CASSSLQGAYGYTF
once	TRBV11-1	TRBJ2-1	CASSPGGISYNEQFF
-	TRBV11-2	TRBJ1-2	CASSLEGPYGYTF
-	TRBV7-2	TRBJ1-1	CASSLDREEAFF
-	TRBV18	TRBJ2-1	CASSLSGIGNEQFF
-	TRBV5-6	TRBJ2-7	CASSLGDRVGQYF
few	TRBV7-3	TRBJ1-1	CASSRTGGRNTEAFF
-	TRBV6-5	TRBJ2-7	CASSPTGKFGQYF
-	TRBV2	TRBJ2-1	CATARDGSAYNEQFF
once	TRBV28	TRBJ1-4	CASSRGARVGEKLFF
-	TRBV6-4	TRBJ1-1	CASSATGNTEAFF
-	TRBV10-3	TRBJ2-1	CAISDATSGSDEQFF
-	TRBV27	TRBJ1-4	CASSKDRSSANEKLFF
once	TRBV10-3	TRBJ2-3	CAIRLPGLAGVGTDTQYF
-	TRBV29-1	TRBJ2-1	CSVERGYEQFF
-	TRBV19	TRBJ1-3	CASRTLDRASSGNTIYF
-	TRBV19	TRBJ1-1	CASAGGGMNTEAFF
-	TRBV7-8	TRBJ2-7	CASSLRASGTYEQYF
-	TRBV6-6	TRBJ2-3	CASSYSIWSPTDTQYF
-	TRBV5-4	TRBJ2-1	CASSFDRASYNEQFF
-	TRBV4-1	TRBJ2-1	CASSQDVAGFYNEQFF
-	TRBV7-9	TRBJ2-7	CASSARGTGANYEQYF
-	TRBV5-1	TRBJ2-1	CASSLELASYNEQFF
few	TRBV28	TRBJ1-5	CASSFAGGRQPQHF
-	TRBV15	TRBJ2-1	CATSRVGEGGGRNEQFF
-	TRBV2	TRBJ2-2	CASRGQLLSTGELFF
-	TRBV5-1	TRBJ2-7	CASSPTAGAGEQYF
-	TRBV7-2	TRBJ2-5	CASSFASGDRETQYF
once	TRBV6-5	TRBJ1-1	CASSGRVSSTEAFF
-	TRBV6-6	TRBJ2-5	CASSPLAGGRETQYF
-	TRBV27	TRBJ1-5	CASSLGAGPQHF
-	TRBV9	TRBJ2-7	CASSPSGGADYEQYF
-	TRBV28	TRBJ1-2	CASSPGGVYGYTF
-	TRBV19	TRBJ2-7	CASSTLAGGPNEQYF
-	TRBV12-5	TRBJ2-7	CASGPGGTSKEQYF
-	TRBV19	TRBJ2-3	CASSLGTSGRTDTQYF
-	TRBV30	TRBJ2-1	CAWSSGGGYNEQFF
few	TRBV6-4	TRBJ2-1	CASSPGTGAYNEQFF